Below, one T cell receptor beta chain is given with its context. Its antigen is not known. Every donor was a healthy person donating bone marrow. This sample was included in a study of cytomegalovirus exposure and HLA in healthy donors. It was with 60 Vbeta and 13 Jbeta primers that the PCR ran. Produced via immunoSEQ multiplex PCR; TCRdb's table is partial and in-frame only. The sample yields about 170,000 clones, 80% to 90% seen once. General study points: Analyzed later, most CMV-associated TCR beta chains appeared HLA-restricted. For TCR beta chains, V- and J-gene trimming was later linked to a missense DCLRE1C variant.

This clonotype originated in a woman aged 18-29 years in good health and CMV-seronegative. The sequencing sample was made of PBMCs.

CDR3 in DNA: TGTGCCAGCAGTTTATGGACTAGCGGGGACAATGAGCAGTTCTTC. Translating gives CASSLWTSGDNEQFF. The chain is built from TRBV28 and TRBJ2-1; TRBD2 agrees at 11 bases. V shed 0 bases, J shed 5 bases, and the junction held 0 bases outside the gene matches. From germline, CDR1 is MDHEN and CDR2 SYDVKM. The CDR3 length is 15 residues.